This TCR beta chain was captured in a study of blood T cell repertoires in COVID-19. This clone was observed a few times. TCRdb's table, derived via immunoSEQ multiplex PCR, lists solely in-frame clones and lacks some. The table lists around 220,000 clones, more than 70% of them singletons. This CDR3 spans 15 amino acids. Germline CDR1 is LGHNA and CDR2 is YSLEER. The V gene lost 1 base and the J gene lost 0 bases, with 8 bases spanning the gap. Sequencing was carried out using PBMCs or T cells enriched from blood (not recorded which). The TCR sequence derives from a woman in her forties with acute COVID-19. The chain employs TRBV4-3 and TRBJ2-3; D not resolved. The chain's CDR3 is CASSQAARSTDTQYF. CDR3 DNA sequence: TGCGCCAGCAGCCAAGCGGCTAGGAGCACAGATACGCAGTATTTT.